The rows below give T cell receptor beta chains drawn from one sample of a study of shared clonotypes between healthy human individuals. Produced via immunoSEQ multiplex PCR; TCRdb's table is partial and in-frame only. The sample consists of about 690,000 clones, 80% to 95% of them appearing once. The sequenced sample was memory CD8+ T cells from PBMCs. These receptors all stem from a man younger than 35 in good health. Some clones in this sample may be carry-over from other donors' samples. The CDR3 runs from the conserved cysteine through the conserved F or W. D genes are given only for firm matches. A row's size may be missing; if present it is once, few, many or a size class.

TRBJ2-1 . . TRBV2 TGTGCCAGGGGACCTGAGCAGTTCTTC CARGPEQFF
TRBJ2-1 . TRBD2 TRBV7-3 TGTGCCAGCAGCTTAAATTCGGGACTAGTGGGGAATGAGCAGTTCTTC CASSLNSGLVGNEQFF
TRBJ2-5 . . TRBV14 TGTGCCAGCAGCCAAGATACGAGGCGATTTCAAGAGACCCAGTACTTC CASSQDTRRFQETQYF
TRBJ2-7 . . TRBV2 TGTGCCAGCAGGGGGGGGCGGGCTCTAGCCCTCGAGCAGTACTTC CASRGGRALALEQYF
TRBJ1-4 . . TRBV7-9 TGTGCCAGCAGCTTGGCGGCCGAAAAACTGTTTTTT CASSLAAEKLFF
TRBJ2-7 . . TRBV27 TGTGCCAGCAGTTATGCTAGCAGCAACGAGCAGTACTTC CASSYASSNEQYF
TRBJ2-3 . . TRBV6-5 TGTGCCAGCAGTTACTCGGTGGGGACAGATACGCAGTATTTT CASSYSVGTDTQYF
TRBJ2-7 . . TRBV28 TGTGCCAGCAGTTTTAAGGGGAACGAGCAGTACTTC CASSFKGNEQYF
TRBJ1-1 . . TRBV27 TGTGCCAGCAGATGGCCCGGGGCTCGGACTGAAGCTTTCTTT CASRWPGARTEAFF
TRBJ2-1 . . TRBV27 TGTGCCAGCTCCTTTTCCGGACGGAGCTACAATGAGCAGTTCTTC CASSFSGRSYNEQFF
TRBJ1-1 few . TRBV14 TGTGCCAGCAGCCAAGGTAAAGCGGGCACTGAAGCTTTCTTT CASSQGKAGTEAFF
TRBJ1-2 . TRBD1 TRBV6-5 TGTGCCAGCACCCCAGGGGGCAGCTATGGCTACACCTTC CASTPGGSYGYTF
TRBJ2-7 . TRBD2 TRBV11-2 TGTGCCAGCAATACAGCGGGAGGGGCCTACGAGCAGTACTTC CASNTAGGAYEQYF
TRBJ2-7 . . TRBV6-1 TGTGCCAGCAGTGAGGTTGTAGCGGCGGGCTACGAGCAGTACTTC CASSEVVAAGYEQYF
TRBJ1-3 . . TRBV9 TGTGCCAGCAGCGTAGCGGCAGGGAGAAACACCATATATTTT CASSVAAGRNTIYF
TRBJ2-1 . TRBD2 TRBV15 TGTGCCACCAGCACTAGACTAGCGGAGTCCTACAATGAGCAGTTCTTC CATSTRLAESYNEQFF